Listed below are T cell receptor beta chains from one sample, sequenced in a study of cytomegalovirus exposure and HLA in healthy donors. Measured with immunoSEQ multiplex PCR; TCRdb has only the in-frame clones, and not every one. The sample lists approximately 150,000 clones, 78% occurring once. Sequencing used PBMCs. All receptors come from a woman younger than 35 in good health and CMV-seronegative. CDR3s include the opening cysteine and the closing phenylalanine or tryptophan. D genes are given only for firm matches. Not all rows give a size; the values are once, few, many and, for expanded clones, a class.

-	TRBV2	once	TRBJ2-6	CASSPDKAGANVLTF	TGTGCCAGCAGTCCAGACAAGGCTGGGGCCAACGTCCTGACTTTC
TRBD1	TRBV5-1	-	TRBJ2-1	CASSLGDSSYNEQFF	TGCGCCAGCAGCTTGGGGGACAGCTCCTACAATGAGCAGTTCTTC
-	TRBV4-1	once	TRBJ2-1	CASARALAEEQFF	TGCGCCAGTGCAAGGGCCCTAGCAGAAGAGCAGTTCTTC
TRBD2	TRBV18	-	TRBJ2-5	CASSRGLAGAAETQYF	TGTGCCAGCTCACGAGGACTAGCGGGAGCCGCAGAGACCCAGTACTTC
TRBD2	TRBV5-1	-	TRBJ2-3	CASSQTSGGGSTDTQYF	TGCGCCAGCAGCCAGACTAGCGGGGGAGGGAGCACAGATACGCAGTATTTT
-	TRBV6-5	-	TRBJ2-5	CASSYPPKETQYF	TGTGCCAGCAGTTACCCCCCCAAAGAGACCCAGTACTTC
TRBD1	TRBV5-4	-	TRBJ1-2	CASSLPTGNYGYTF	TGTGCCAGCAGCTTGCCGACAGGGAACTATGGCTACACCTTC
-	TRBV5-4	-	TRBJ2-5	CASSLSVREQETQYF	TGTGCCAGCAGCTTGTCTGTACGGGAACAAGAGACCCAGTACTTC
TRBD1	TRBV7-9	-	TRBJ1-2	CASSFPGGYGYTF	TGTGCCAGCAGCTTCCCAGGGGGCTATGGCTACACCTTC
TRBD2	TRBV9	-	TRBJ2-1	CASSGTTSGLGEQFF	TGTGCCAGCAGCGGGACGACTAGCGGGCTTGGTGAGCAGTTCTTC
-	TRBV29-1	-	TRBJ1-2	CSLNQPGYGYTF	TGCAGCCTAAATCAACCGGGCTATGGCTACACCTTC
-	TRBV27	-	TRBJ1-2	CASSLSGRDGYTF	TGTGCCAGCAGTTTATCCGGTCGGGATGGCTACACCTTC
-	TRBV2	few	TRBJ2-7	CASSEIALRSSYEQYF	TGTGCCAGCAGTGAAATAGCGCTCCGTAGCTCCTACGAGCAGTACTTC
-	TRBV30	-	TRBJ1-1	CAWSRQTNTEAFF	TGTGCCTGGAGCAGACAAACGAACACTGAAGCTTTCTTT
-	TRBV5-1	-	TRBJ1-5	CASSLRGGSNQPQHF	TGCGCCAGCAGCTTGCGAGGGGGTAGCAATCAGCCCCAGCATTTT
-	TRBV29-1	-	TRBJ2-3	CSAQPRVRASTDTQYF	TGCAGCGCCCAGCCCCGGGTACGTGCTAGCACAGATACGCAGTATTTT
TRBD2	TRBV10-1	-	TRBJ2-7	CASSSGTSGGQSEQYF	TGCGCCAGCAGCTCCGGGACTAGCGGGGGCCAGTCCGAGCAGTACTTC
TRBD2	TRBV4-1	-	TRBJ2-3	CASSQLPSGRADTQYF	TGCGCCAGCAGCCAGCTGCCTAGCGGGAGGGCAGATACGCAGTATTTT
TRBD2	TRBV11-3	few	TRBJ2-7	CASSRLSGGEQYF	TGTGCCAGCAGCCGTCTGTCGGGGGGCGAGCAGTACTTC
-	TRBV6-1	few	TRBJ2-1	CASMTLVIRNEQFF	TGTGCCAGCATGACACTAGTAATCCGCAATGAGCAGTTCTTC
TRBD1	TRBV5-1	few	TRBJ2-5	CASCRDSPPETQYF	TGCGCCAGCTGCCGGGACAGCCCACCCGAGACCCAGTACTTC
-	TRBV5-6	few	TRBJ1-2	CASSSQGAYGYTF	TGTGCCAGCAGCTCGCAAGGGGCATATGGCTACACCTTC
TRBD2	TRBV5-8	-	TRBJ2-7	CASSLVSSGSSYEQYF	TGTGCCAGCAGCTTGGTGTCCAGCGGGAGCTCCTACGAGCAGTACTTC
TRBD2	TRBV2	-	TRBJ2-3	CASSGMSSGARTDTQYF	TGTGCCAGCAGTGGTATGTCTAGCGGGGCACGCACAGATACGCAGTATTTT
TRBD2	TRBV7-9	-	TRBJ2-7	CASSLNLAGVAYEQYF	TGTGCCAGCAGTTTGAACCTAGCGGGAGTAGCTTACGAGCAGTACTTC
TRBD2	TRBV9	once	TRBJ2-1	CASSVGLANNEQFF	TGTGCCAGCAGCGTAGGACTAGCGAACAATGAGCAGTTCTTC
TRBD2	TRBV5-4	-	TRBJ2-2	CASTIWIAGETGELFF	TGTGCCAGCACGATATGGATAGCGGGAGAAACCGGGGAGCTGTTTTTT
TRBD1	TRBV25-1	-	TRBJ1-1	CASSERDRGRDTEAFF	TGTGCCAGCAGTGAGAGGGACAGGGGGCGCGACACTGAAGCTTTCTTT
-	TRBV6-4	-	TRBJ2-2	CASRHTGDITGELFF	TGTGCCAGCAGGCATACAGGAGACATCACCGGGGAGCTGTTTTTT
-	TRBV19	-	TRBJ1-5	CASSIDRQGGQPQHF	TGTGCCAGTAGTATAGATCGGCAAGGCGGCCAGCCCCAGCATTTT
-	TRBV9	few	TRBJ2-1	CASSASTGVFGSYNEQFF	TGTGCCAGCAGCGCCTCGACGGGAGTCTTCGGCTCCTACAATGAGCAGTTCTTC
-	TRBV15	-	TRBJ1-1	CATSELNTEAFF	TGTGCCACCAGCGAGTTGAACACTGAAGCTTTCTTT